These T cell receptor beta chains were read from a single sample in a study of blood T cell repertoires in COVID-19. Libraries were prepared by immunoSEQ multiplex PCR; TCRdb keeps only in-frame clonotypes and omits some of them. Of some 500,000 clones listed, 88% are singletons. Sample: PBMCs or T cells enriched from blood (not recorded which). The source is a woman aged 40 to 55 who had recovered from COVID-19. CDR3s include the opening cysteine and the closing phenylalanine or tryptophan. Fields, in order: D gene, clone size, V gene, J gene, CDR3 protein, CDR3 DNA. The D gene is left open where the match is weak. A clone size is listed for some rows: how often the clone was seen (once, few, many), or a class if it is expanded.

>-|-|TRBV5-6|TRBJ1-2
CASSQQVVYGYTF
TGTGCCAGCAGCCAACAGGTGGTCTATGGCTACACCTTC
>-|-|TRBV7-2|TRBJ2-7
CASSFRGLSYEQYF
TGTGCCAGCAGCTTTAGAGGTCTGTCCTACGAGCAGTACTTC
>-|-|TRBV7-2|TRBJ1-1
CASSSSGNLNTEAFF
TGTGCCAGCAGCTCTTCCGGGAATCTGAACACTGAAGCTTTCTTT
>-|-|TRBV19|TRBJ1-4
CASSFGQQQKLFF
TGTGCCAGTAGTTTCGGACAACAACAAAAACTGTTTTTT
>-|-|TRBV19|TRBJ1-4
CASSTHTDSLNEKLFF
TGTGCCAGTAGTACGCACACGGACAGTCTGAATGAAAAACTGTTTTTT
>-|-|TRBV15|TRBJ1-2
CATSRQGGNYYGYTF
TGTGCCACCAGCAGGCAGGGAGGAAACTACTATGGCTACACCTTC
>-|-|TRBV5-1|TRBJ2-1
CASSLKSEQFF
TGCGCCAGCAGCCTAAAAAGTGAGCAGTTCTTC
>TRBD1|-|TRBV10-3|TRBJ1-1
CALSQGGDTEAFF
TGTGCCCTCTCACAGGGGGGGGACACTGAAGCTTTCTTT
>-|-|TRBV25-1|TRBJ1-1
CASSEYGEQGWTEAFF
TGTGCCAGCAGTGAATATGGAGAACAGGGTTGGACTGAAGCTTTCTTT
>-|-|TRBV6-5|TRBJ1-6
CASSRYTENSPLHF
TGTGCCAGCAGTAGATACACCGAAAATTCACCCCTCCACTTT
>-|-|TRBV7-9|TRBJ2-2
CASSIRDTGELFF
TGTGCCAGCAGCATCCGAGACACCGGGGAGCTGTTTTTT
>TRBD1|-|TRBV19|TRBJ2-7
CASTPGGQGKYEQYF
TGTGCCAGTACCCCCGGGGGACAGGGGAAGTACGAGCAGTACTTC
>-|once|TRBV2|TRBJ1-2
CASSDVYGYTF
TGTGCCAGCAGTGACGTTTATGGCTACACCTTC
>TRBD2|-|TRBV24-1|TRBJ2-3
CATGRGGREGDTQYF
TGTGCCACAGGACGTGGAGGGCGGGAGGGAGATACGCAGTATTTT
>TRBD2|-|TRBV10-3|TRBJ2-3
CAISETSGAADTQYF
TGTGCCATCAGTGAGACTAGCGGGGCGGCAGATACGCAGTATTTT
>-|once|TRBV18|TRBJ2-2
CASSQQNTGELFF
TGTGCCAGCTCACAACAGAACACCGGGGAGCTGTTTTTT
>-|-|TRBV7-9|TRBJ2-3
CASSSRLAETTDTQYF
TGTGCCAGCAGCTCGAGGTTAGCGGAGACCACAGATACGCAGTATTTT
>-|once|TRBV5-4|TRBJ1-1
CASSREGSVWTEAFF
TGTGCCAGCAGCCGAGAGGGTTCGGTTTGGACTGAAGCTTTCTTT
>TRBD1|-|TRBV6-5|TRBJ2-7
CASRTRTGGNEQYF
TGTGCCAGCAGGACACGGACAGGGGGCAACGAGCAGTACTTC
>TRBD1|-|TRBV19|TRBJ1-6
CASKRTTGERSPLHF
TGTGCCAGCAAACGAACTACAGGGGAACGGTCACCCCTCCACTTT
>-|-|TRBV18|TRBJ1-5
CASSPNQDIFQPQHF
TGTGCCAGCTCACCGAATCAGGACATATTTCAGCCCCAGCATTTT
>TRBD2|-|TRBV7-2|TRBJ2-7
CASSLTGTSGRYDSYEQYF
TGTGCCAGCAGCCTAACCGGGACTAGCGGGAGGTACGACTCCTACGAGCAGTACTTC
>TRBD2|-|TRBV5-1|TRBJ2-3
CASSDLSGSGDTQYF
TGCGCCAGCAGCGACCTTAGCGGGAGTGGGGATACGCAGTATTTT
>TRBD2|-|TRBV24-1|TRBJ2-5
CATSDPTSGRETQYF
TGTGCCACCAGTGACCCGACTAGCGGGAGGGAGACCCAGTACTTC
>-|-|TRBV19|TRBJ1-5
CASSIDLYPQPQHF
TGTGCCAGTAGTATAGACCTATACCCACAGCCCCAGCATTTT
>-|-|TRBV5-8|TRBJ1-4
CASSVSATNEKLFF
TGTGCCAGCAGCGTGTCAGCAACTAATGAAAAACTGTTTTTT
>TRBD1|few|TRBV4-3|TRBJ1-4
CASSLRTGEKLFF
TGCGCCAGCAGCCTACGGACAGGCGAAAAACTGTTTTTT
>TRBD1|once|TRBV6-5|TRBJ1-1
CASSRDRGLNTEAFF
TGTGCCAGCAGCAGGGACAGGGGCTTGAACACTGAAGCTTTCTTT
>TRBD2|-|TRBV6-2/TRBV6-3|TRBJ2-1
CASSYELAGGPSSYNEQFF
TGTGCCAGCAGTTACGAACTAGCGGGAGGCCCGAGCTCCTACAATGAGCAGTTCTTC
>TRBD1|few|TRBV5-1|TRBJ1-1
CASSFRDRSMNTEAFF
TGCGCCAGCAGCTTCCGGGACAGGTCCATGAACACTGAAGCTTTCTTT
>-|once|TRBV5-4|TRBJ1-1
CASSFRQANTEAFF
TGTGCCAGCAGCTTCCGACAGGCGAACACTGAAGCTTTCTTT
>TRBD2|-|TRBV2|TRBJ2-7
CASSEEAGRNEQYF
TGTGCCAGCAGTGAGGAGGCCGGGAGGAACGAGCAGTACTTC
>TRBD1|-|TRBV6-5|TRBJ1-1
CASSYSSTGGTEAFF
TGTGCCAGCAGTTACTCGAGTACAGGGGGCACTGAAGCTTTCTTT